A single sample gave rise to the 15 T cell receptor beta chains below, sequenced in a study of blood T cell repertoires in COVID-19. Only in-frame clones appear in the TCRdb table, and some are missing; sequencing was by immunoSEQ multiplex PCR. The table lists approximately 130,000 clones, 70% to 80% of them singletons, with more than 10% in the top ten. Specimen: peripheral blood. All receptors derive from a human donor in a cohort sampled during active COVID-19.

This clone has a handful of counts. The chain uses TRBV27 and TRBJ2-7, with unresolved D. There are 15 residues in the CDR3. The V end lost 0 bases, the J end lost 3 bases, and 12 bases lay between the germline ends. Germline assignment: CDR1 MNHEY and CDR2 SMNVEV (reference sequence). This CDR3 is CASSLSSPKDYEQYF. CDR3 bases: TGTGCCAGCAGTTTATCGAGCCCAAAAGACTACGAGCAGTACTTC.

This rearrangement joins TRBV5-4 to TRBJ2-1; 11 nucleotides match TRBD2. This CDR3 is built from 16 residues. The trim removed 0 bases at V and 10 bases at J, leaving 9 bases unmatched. Per the germline V gene, CDR1 is SGHNT and CDR2 is YYREEE (reference sequence). The CDR3: CASSLGGTSGLNEQFF. CDR3 coding DNA: TGTGCCAGCAGCTTGGGGGGGACTAGCGGATTAAACGAGCAGTTCTTC.

The sample holds one count of this clone. V is TRBV5-5 and J is TRBJ2-2, with D unclear. This CDR3 region has 14 residues. The V end was cut by 0 bases, the J end by 6 bases, with 9 bases between. Germline CDR1 and CDR2: SGHKS and YYEKEE (reference sequence). CDR3 region: CASSLDLRSGELFF. DNA of the CDR3: TGTGCCAGCAGCTTGGATCTCAGATCCGGGGAGCTGTTTTTT.

In DNA, the CDR3 is TGTGCCAGCACCATAACGACAGGCGTTATCTTCTATGGCTACACCTTC. It specifies CASTITTGVIFYGYTF. The chain uses TRBV7-9 and TRBJ1-2, with a possible D match to TRBD1 (6 bases). V lost 7 bases, J lost 4 bases, and 22 bases lay in between. CDR1 and CDR2 (germline): SEHNR, FQNEAQ (reference sequence). This CDR3 region has 16 residues.

The chain joins TRBV6-5 to TRBJ1-1; TRBD1 aligns across 7 bases. J gave up 5 bases and V 6 bases, and 9 bases lay outside the gene matches. Per the germline V gene, CDR1 is MNHEY and CDR2 is SVGAGI. The CDR3 totals 14 residues. The CDR3: CASSKSGGWTEAFF. In DNA form, the CDR3 reads TGTGCCAGCAGCAAGTCAGGGGGATGGACTGAAGCTTTCTTT.

The J gene is TRBJ1-2, the V gene TRBV6-5, with a tentative D call TRBD1 (5 bases). Trimming left V 0 bases short and J 5 bases short, with 7 bases between. The CDR3 totals 13 residues. Germline lookup yields CDR1 MNHEY and CDR2 SVGAGI. CDR3 protein: CASSYSRGYGYTF. In DNA, the CDR3 is TGTGCCAGCAGTTACTCGCGGGGGTATGGCTACACCTTC.

V is TRBV4-1 and J is TRBJ2-1, with TRBD2 matching 11 bases. Trimming removed 1 base from V and 5 bases from J; junction bases left unmatched: 4. This CDR3 region has 16 residues. Germline V CDR1 and CDR2: MGHRA, YSYEKL. As DNA, the CDR3 is TGCGCCAGCAGCCAAGCGGGACTAGCGGTGAACAATGAGCAGTTCTTC. Translating it yields CASSQAGLAVNNEQFF.

The rearrangement joins TRBV7-8 to TRBJ2-1; 10 nucleotides agree with TRBD1. The ends lost 5 bases at V and 7 bases at J; junction bases unmatched: 8. The CDR3 runs to 15 residues. Looked up from germline, CDR1 is SGHVS and CDR2 is FQNEAQ. The CDR3: CASSNRDRGGNEQFF. The DNA for the CDR3 is TGTGCCAGCAGCAACCGGGACAGGGGAGGGAATGAGCAGTTCTTC.

The count of this clone is one. This chain links TRBV28 with TRBJ2-7; D is undetermined. The V gene's germline CDR1 is MDHEN and CDR2 SYDVKM. V lost 3 bases to trimming and J lost 0 bases, with 6 bases between them. This CDR3 comprises 13 residues. CDR3 DNA: TGTGCCAGCAGTTTCGTTAGCTCCTACGAGCAGTACTTC. Its protein is CASSFVSSYEQYF.

For this clone: Because it lacks the conserved phenylalanine or tryptophan at the end, this CDR3 is likely a read error. The DNA is omitted, as the CDR3 cannot be located on it reliably, and the CDR3 follows TCRdb's listing. V is TRBV5-1 and J is TRBJ2-7; TRBD2 is taken as the D call from the table, unchecked against the DNA. CDR1 is SGHRS, CDR2 YFSETQ, per germline. The CDR3 contains 15 residues when both ends are counted. CDR3 amino acids: CASSKGLAGASSSFL.

The V and J genes are TRBV7-9 and TRBJ1-5; possible D gene TRBD1, 6 bases. The V and J ends lost 4 bases and 10 bases respectively, with 20 bases between them. The CDR3 loop spans 15 amino acids. The germline gives CDR1 SEHNR, CDR2 FQNEAQ (reference sequence). The CDR3 DNA reads as TGTGCCAGCAGCTCCACCGATTCTAGGGGGAGCCCCCAGCATTTT. This gives the protein CASSSTDSRGSPQHF.

This clone is labeled medium-sized. The chain is built from TRBV4-1 and TRBJ1-1, with D possibly being TRBD1 (6 bases). CDR3 length equals 15 residues. The ends were cut back, 4 bases at V and 4 bases at J, with 16 bases in the middle. Looked up from germline, CDR1 is MGHRA and CDR2 is YSYEKL. CDR3 sequence (DNA): TGCGCCAGCAGCCTCGGAGGACGAGGGGGCACTGAAGCTTTCTTT. This sequence encodes CASSLGGRGGTEAFF.

The chain joins TRBV25-1 to TRBJ1-3; D might be TRBD1 (6 bases). Germline V gene lookup returns CDR1 MGHDK and CDR2 SYGVNS. There are 16 residues in the CDR3. V lost 5 bases and J 2 bases, leaving 16 bases between the germline ends. The CDR3: CASSHMLRGPGNTIYF. The CDR3 DNA reads TGTGCCAGCAGTCATATGCTCAGGGGCCCTGGAAACACCATATATTTT.

V is TRBV11-2 and J is TRBJ2-5, with a weak D call TRBD1 (6 bases). Germline V gene sequence: CDR1 SGHAT, CDR2 FQNNGV. This CDR3 is 15 amino acids long. V lost 1 base and J 1 base, leaving 10 bases between the germline ends. The CDR3 sequence is CASSLAWTAQETQYF. The DNA for the CDR3 is TGTGCCAGCAGCTTAGCCTGGACAGCCCAAGAGACCCAGTACTTC. The variable domain in full, with the rest retrieved from reference TRBV11-2 and TRBJ2-5, is EAGVAQSPRYKIIEKRQSVAFWCNPISGHATLYWYQQILGQGPKLLIQFQNNGVVDDSQLPKDRFSAERLKGVDSTLKIQPAKLEDSAVYLCASSLAWTAQETQYFGPGTRLLVL.

This chain links TRBV25-1 with TRBJ2-5, with D perhaps matching TRBD2 (5 bases). The ends were cut back, 9 bases at V and 4 bases at J, with 9 bases in the middle. Germline CDR1 reads MGHDK; CDR2 reads SYGVNS. This CDR3 has 11 amino acids. The CDR3 loop reads CASLGIETQYF. In DNA form, the CDR3 reads TGTGCCAGTCTCGGGATAGAGACCCAGTACTTC.